The rows below give T cell receptor beta chains drawn from one sample of a study of blood T cell repertoires in COVID-19. Repertoires were generated with immunoSEQ multiplex PCR, while TCRdb's copy carries only in-frame clones and drops some. The table records about 87,000 clones, 70% to 85% of them present only once. Input material: peripheral blood. These receptors came from a woman between 45 and 65 years old with acute or convalescent COVID-19. The CDR3 runs from the conserved cysteine through the conserved F or W. Fields, in order: J gene, D gene, clone size, V gene, CDR3 DNA, CDR3 protein. The D gene is left open where the match is weak. Rows may omit the clone size; those that give it use once, few, many or a size class.

j_gene: TRBJ2-1
d_gene: TRBD1
abundance: .
v_gene: TRBV24-1
CDR3nt: TGTGCCACCAGTCTGACAGGGGGCCCCTACAATGAGCAGTTCTTC
CDR3aa: CATSLTGGPYNEQFF

j_gene: TRBJ1-6
d_gene: TRBD1
abundance: few
v_gene: TRBV28
CDR3nt: TGTGCCAGCACTTTGGAATCCGGGACAGGGGGATCACCCCTCCACTTT
CDR3aa: CASTLESGTGGSPLHF

j_gene: TRBJ1-2
d_gene: TRBD1
abundance: few
v_gene: TRBV6-5
CDR3nt: TGTGCCAGCAGTTACGAGGGCAGGGGGGCCTATGGCTACACCTTC
CDR3aa: CASSYEGRGAYGYTF

j_gene: TRBJ1-6
d_gene: .
abundance: .
v_gene: TRBV6-5
CDR3nt: TGTGCCAGCAGTTACTCGATGGTTAGCCCTAATTCACCCCTCCACTTT
CDR3aa: CASSYSMVSPNSPLHF

j_gene: TRBJ2-2
d_gene: .
abundance: .
v_gene: TRBV5-1
CDR3nt: TGCGCCAGCAGCCTGGGGTCAGCGAACACCGGGGAGCTGTTTTTT
CDR3aa: CASSLGSANTGELFF

j_gene: TRBJ1-2
d_gene: TRBD1
abundance: .
v_gene: TRBV6-6
CDR3nt: TGTGCCAGCAGTCTGACCTCAGGGGGCTATGGCTACACCTTC
CDR3aa: CASSLTSGGYGYTF

j_gene: TRBJ2-7
d_gene: TRBD2
abundance: few
v_gene: TRBV9
CDR3nt: TGTGCCAGCAGCCCCGACGGAGCGGGGGGTCTCTACGAGCAGTACTTC
CDR3aa: CASSPDGAGGLYEQYF

j_gene: TRBJ2-2
d_gene: TRBD1
abundance: .
v_gene: TRBV5-1
CDR3nt: TGCGCCAGCGGAGAACAGGGGGCATGGTCCGGGGAGCTGTTTTTT
CDR3aa: CASGEQGAWSGELFF

j_gene: TRBJ2-2
d_gene: TRBD1
abundance: few
v_gene: TRBV7-8
CDR3nt: TGTGCCAGCAGCTCACAGGGGGCGCGGACCGGGGAGCTGTTTTTT
CDR3aa: CASSSQGARTGELFF

j_gene: TRBJ1-2
d_gene: .
abundance: .
v_gene: TRBV7-2
CDR3nt: TGTGCCAGCAGCTTAGTACAGGGTGGCTACACCTTC
CDR3aa: CASSLVQGGYTF

j_gene: TRBJ2-7
d_gene: .
abundance: .
v_gene: TRBV6-2/TRBV6-3
CDR3nt: TGTGCCAGCAGTTATTTCGCCCCCGAGTACGAGCAGTACTTC
CDR3aa: CASSYFAPEYEQYF

j_gene: TRBJ2-1
d_gene: TRBD2
abundance: .
v_gene: TRBV2
CDR3nt: TGTGCCAGCAGTGAATATGGTAGCGGGGGGGCCAGGCCCGACAATGAGCAGTTCTTC
CDR3aa: CASSEYGSGGARPDNEQFF

j_gene: TRBJ1-2
d_gene: TRBD1
abundance: .
v_gene: TRBV27
CDR3nt: TGTGCCAGCAGTTTAGCAGGGGGCAACTATGGCTACACCTTC
CDR3aa: CASSLAGGNYGYTF

j_gene: TRBJ1-1
d_gene: .
abundance: .
v_gene: TRBV6-5
CDR3nt: TGTGCCAGCAGTTACTCGACCGGATGGGGGAGGGCTGAAGCTTTCTTT
CDR3aa: CASSYSTGWGRAEAFF

j_gene: TRBJ2-1
d_gene: .
abundance: .
v_gene: TRBV20-1
CDR3nt: TGCAGTGCTAGTCGGGGGAATTACAATGAGCAGTTCTTC
CDR3aa: CSASRGNYNEQFF

j_gene: TRBJ1-2
d_gene: .
abundance: .
v_gene: TRBV27
CDR3nt: TGTGCCAGCAGTCTTAATCGCTATGGCTACACCTTC
CDR3aa: CASSLNRYGYTF

j_gene: TRBJ2-7
d_gene: TRBD1
abundance: .
v_gene: TRBV7-9
CDR3nt: TGTGCCAGCAGCTCTTGGACAGGGGGAACCTACGAGCAGTACTTC
CDR3aa: CASSSWTGGTYEQYF

j_gene: TRBJ1-1
d_gene: TRBD1
abundance: .
v_gene: TRBV5-1
CDR3nt: TGCGCCAGCAGCCACAGGACAGGGGGCAAGGGCACTGAAGCTTTCTTT
CDR3aa: CASSHRTGGKGTEAFF

j_gene: TRBJ1-2
d_gene: TRBD1
abundance: .
v_gene: TRBV4-1
CDR3nt: TGCGCCAGCAGCCCTGACAGGGGGGTTCAAGGCTACACCTTC
CDR3aa: CASSPDRGVQGYTF

j_gene: TRBJ1-2
d_gene: TRBD1
abundance: once
v_gene: TRBV14
CDR3nt: TGTGCCAGCAGCCAAGGCCGGGACAGGGGCTATGGCTACACCTTC
CDR3aa: CASSQGRDRGYGYTF

j_gene: TRBJ1-2
d_gene: .
abundance: .
v_gene: TRBV7-9
CDR3nt: TGTGCCAGCAGCAGGGACGGTAACTATGGCTACACCTTC
CDR3aa: CASSRDGNYGYTF

j_gene: TRBJ2-2
d_gene: TRBD1
abundance: .
v_gene: TRBV4-1
CDR3nt: TGCGCCAGCAGCCAAAGGGGGACAGGGGGGACCGGGGAGCTGTTTTTT
CDR3aa: CASSQRGTGGTGELFF

j_gene: TRBJ1-2
d_gene: .
abundance: few
v_gene: TRBV7-2
CDR3nt: TGTGCCAGCAGCTTAGCGGGGGGTCCCACCTATGGCTACACCTTC
CDR3aa: CASSLAGGPTYGYTF

j_gene: TRBJ2-7
d_gene: .
abundance: .
v_gene: TRBV6-6
CDR3nt: TGTGCCAGCAGATTACAGGGAACCGACGAGCAGTACTTC
CDR3aa: CASRLQGTDEQYF

j_gene: TRBJ2-2
d_gene: TRBD2
abundance: .
v_gene: TRBV4-3
CDR3nt: TGCGCCAGCAGCCAAGATGGGAGCGGGGGCATCACCGGGGAGCTGTTTTTT
CDR3aa: CASSQDGSGGITGELFF

j_gene: TRBJ1-1
d_gene: .
abundance: .
v_gene: TRBV12-3/TRBV12-4
CDR3nt: TGTGCCAGCAGCGAGACAGCTCGTAGAGCTTTCTTT
CDR3aa: CASSETARRAFF

j_gene: TRBJ1-2
d_gene: .
abundance: .
v_gene: TRBV29-1
CDR3nt: TGCAGCGTCGCCGCAGGGAATTATGGCTACACCTTC
CDR3aa: CSVAAGNYGYTF

j_gene: TRBJ1-2
d_gene: .
abundance: .
v_gene: TRBV4-2
CDR3nt: TGTGCCAGCAGCCAAGAGAAGGGAGAGGCTAACTATGGCTACACCTTC
CDR3aa: CASSQEKGEANYGYTF

j_gene: TRBJ1-5
d_gene: .
abundance: .
v_gene: TRBV28
CDR3nt: TGTGCCAGCAGTAACGGAGGGGTTAGCCAGCCCCAGCATTTT
CDR3aa: CASSNGGVSQPQHF

j_gene: TRBJ1-2
d_gene: TRBD1
abundance: .
v_gene: TRBV6-5
CDR3nt: TGTGCCAGCAGTACCCGGACAGGGAAGAGTGGCTACACCTTC
CDR3aa: CASSTRTGKSGYTF

j_gene: TRBJ2-4
d_gene: .
abundance: .
v_gene: TRBV28
CDR3nt: TGTGCCAGCAGTTTATTGGCGGGGTTAGAAAACATTCAGTACTTC
CDR3aa: CASSLLAGLENIQYF

j_gene: TRBJ1-1
d_gene: .
abundance: .
v_gene: TRBV3-1/TRBV3-2
CDR3nt: TGTGCCAGCAGCCCCGCGGTGAACACTGAAGCTTTCTTT
CDR3aa: CASSPAVNTEAFF

j_gene: TRBJ2-7
d_gene: TRBD1
abundance: .
v_gene: TRBV10-3
CDR3nt: TGTGCCATCAGTGGGGGACAGTACGAGCAGTACTTC
CDR3aa: CAISGGQYEQYF

j_gene: TRBJ1-2
d_gene: .
abundance: .
v_gene: TRBV7-8
CDR3nt: TGTGCCAGCAGCTTAGGGGCAGGGGACGGCTACACCTTC
CDR3aa: CASSLGAGDGYTF

j_gene: TRBJ1-1
d_gene: .
abundance: once
v_gene: TRBV6-5
CDR3nt: TGTGCCAGCAGTTACGGCCAGGGCGGGGTGTACACTGAAGCTTTCTTT
CDR3aa: CASSYGQGGVYTEAFF

j_gene: TRBJ2-1
d_gene: TRBD1
abundance: .
v_gene: TRBV6-2/TRBV6-3
CDR3nt: TGTGCCAGCAGTTACTCCCTGACAGGGATCGATGAGCAGTTCTTC
CDR3aa: CASSYSLTGIDEQFF

j_gene: TRBJ2-3
d_gene: .
abundance: .
v_gene: TRBV5-6
CDR3nt: TGTGCCAGCAGCCTTTTCAGGGCTAGCGAAATCACAGATACGCAGTATTTT
CDR3aa: CASSLFRASEITDTQYF

j_gene: TRBJ2-7
d_gene: .
abundance: .
v_gene: TRBV5-4
CDR3nt: TGTGCCAGCAGCGCCCCCGCCACAGCATTCTACGAGCAGTACTTC
CDR3aa: CASSAPATAFYEQYF

j_gene: TRBJ2-7
d_gene: .
abundance: .
v_gene: TRBV6-2/TRBV6-3
CDR3nt: TGTGCCAGCAGTTCTAACGGTCCCTACGAGCAGTACTTC
CDR3aa: CASSSNGPYEQYF

j_gene: TRBJ1-1
d_gene: .
abundance: .
v_gene: TRBV7-2
CDR3nt: TGTGCCAGCAGCCTCGACAGGTGGAGCACTGAAGCTTTCTTT
CDR3aa: CASSLDRWSTEAFF

j_gene: TRBJ2-5
d_gene: TRBD2
abundance: .
v_gene: TRBV12-3/TRBV12-4
CDR3nt: TGTGCCAGCACTCTGGGTTCCCGGGGGGCCCAGTACTTC
CDR3aa: CASTLGSRGAQYF

j_gene: TRBJ2-5
d_gene: TRBD2
abundance: .
v_gene: TRBV15
CDR3nt: TGTGCCACCAGCAGAGCACTAGCGTCTTTTGTAGAGACCCAGTACTTC
CDR3aa: CATSRALASFVETQYF

j_gene: TRBJ1-1
d_gene: .
abundance: many
v_gene: TRBV6-5
CDR3nt: TGTGCCTCCCAAAAGAACACTGAAGCTTTCTTT
CDR3aa: CASQKNTEAFF

j_gene: TRBJ2-5
d_gene: .
abundance: .
v_gene: TRBV7-2
CDR3nt: TGTGCCAGCAGCCATCAAGAGACCCAGTACTTC
CDR3aa: CASSHQETQYF

j_gene: TRBJ1-2
d_gene: TRBD1
abundance: once
v_gene: TRBV6-1
CDR3nt: TGTGCCAGCAGTGAAGACAGGGGTAACTATGGCTACACCTTC
CDR3aa: CASSEDRGNYGYTF

j_gene: TRBJ1-5
d_gene: .
abundance: .
v_gene: TRBV6-2/TRBV6-3
CDR3nt: TGTGCCAGCAGTCCGACTAGGTTGGGAAATCAGCCCCAGCATTTT
CDR3aa: CASSPTRLGNQPQHF